This T cell receptor (beta chain) was identified during a study of cytomegalovirus exposure and HLA in healthy donors. A single count supports this clone. Antigen specificity is unknown. PCR employed 60 Vbeta and 13 Jbeta primers. This table comes from immunoSEQ multiplex PCR, and its TCRdb copy is limited to in-frame clones, with some not included. The repertoire holds more than 150,000 clones, 82% seen once, with more than 1.5% in the top ten. Findings and caveats of the study: Some 150 TCR beta chains were listed as cytomegalovirus-associated.

Every donor was a healthy person donating bone marrow. The CDR3 has 15 amino acids. Trimming removed 2 bases from V and 2 bases from J; junction bases left unmatched: 6. Germline lookup yields CDR1 SGHTA and CDR2 FQGTGA. The material sequenced was PBMCs. The clonotype originates from a man in his forties or fifties in good health and CMV-seronegative. The rearrangement links TRBV7-3 to TRBJ2-7, with 7 bases fitting TRBD1. For the CDR3, the DNA is TGTGCCAGCAGCTTACGAGGGGGCCCCGCCTACGAGCAGTACTTC. Its protein product is CASSLRGGPAYEQYF.